This T cell receptor (beta chain) was documented in a study of neurological immune-mediated disorders. Findings and caveats of the study: The level of TCR clonal expansion was highest in patients with HTLV-1-associated myelopathy and lowest in multiple sclerosis, where it fell below the level seen in healthy controls. CDR3 amino acid sequences of expanded clones were not shared across subjects, a result suggesting private repertoires in all groups.

Many counts were recorded for this clonotype. Its specificity is unknown. PBMCs stored at -80 C, numbering 2 million, were the origin of the unsorted libraries. Losses at the gene ends were 6 bases for V and 8 bases for J; bases not matched to a gene: 9. CDR1 SQVTM and CDR2 ANQGSEA come from the germline V gene. This CDR3 is 14 amino acids long. Per sequencing run, 15-18 subjects together gave over 190 million TCR-beta sequences. Using its own MiXCR run on the 5' RACE reads, TCRdb lists one record per CDR3 protein. Counted here are 74,000 or so distinct CDR3 sequences, roughly 10% occurring once; the ten biggest clones make up 1.7%.

Specimen: PBMCs. The rearrangement joins TRBV29-1 to TRBJ2-1; 11 positions agree with TRBD1. The clonotype comes from a man aged 45-65 years in good health. The CDR3 region is CSVSGTGGSDEQFF. The DNA for the CDR3 is TGCAGCGTCTCCGGGACAGGGGGTTCGGATGAGCAGTTCTTC.